This T cell receptor (beta chain) was retrieved from a study of T-cell reconstitution after alpha-beta-depleted transplantation in children. A note on this clonotype: Its antigen is still unknown.

Trimming cost V 7 bases and J 1 base; bases outside gene matches: 16. CDR3 length: 18 residues. Per germline, CDR1 MGHDK and CDR2 SYGVNS. TCRbeta library preparation incorporated unique molecular identifiers. TCRdb redid the calling of the PCR reads with MiXCR, one entry per CDR3 protein. The sample records approximately 300,000 distinct CDR3 sequences, approximately 7.3% being singletons. Study-wide findings and caveats: By about two months after transplant, alpha-beta T cells reportedly arose from several hundred graft clones that had expanded. The origin of high day-60 TCRbeta diversity in some patients lay in surviving recipient T cells and thymic progenitors. Newly produced T cells mostly accounted for T-cell counts and diversity one year post-transplant.

The gene calls are TRBV25-1 and TRBJ1-1; 9 nucleotides agree with TRBD1. Here the sequenced sample was peripheral blood, taken 360 days after TCRalphabeta/CD19-depleted stem cell transplant. This clonotype was sampled from a female patient aged 2-10 years who had a stem cell transplant for Fanconi anemia, so the T cells may come from the graft donor. In DNA form, the CDR3 reads TGTGCCAGCACTACCACTCCCCCGACAGGGGGTGAGAACACTGAAGCTTTCTTT. Translation: CASTTTPPTGGENTEAFF.